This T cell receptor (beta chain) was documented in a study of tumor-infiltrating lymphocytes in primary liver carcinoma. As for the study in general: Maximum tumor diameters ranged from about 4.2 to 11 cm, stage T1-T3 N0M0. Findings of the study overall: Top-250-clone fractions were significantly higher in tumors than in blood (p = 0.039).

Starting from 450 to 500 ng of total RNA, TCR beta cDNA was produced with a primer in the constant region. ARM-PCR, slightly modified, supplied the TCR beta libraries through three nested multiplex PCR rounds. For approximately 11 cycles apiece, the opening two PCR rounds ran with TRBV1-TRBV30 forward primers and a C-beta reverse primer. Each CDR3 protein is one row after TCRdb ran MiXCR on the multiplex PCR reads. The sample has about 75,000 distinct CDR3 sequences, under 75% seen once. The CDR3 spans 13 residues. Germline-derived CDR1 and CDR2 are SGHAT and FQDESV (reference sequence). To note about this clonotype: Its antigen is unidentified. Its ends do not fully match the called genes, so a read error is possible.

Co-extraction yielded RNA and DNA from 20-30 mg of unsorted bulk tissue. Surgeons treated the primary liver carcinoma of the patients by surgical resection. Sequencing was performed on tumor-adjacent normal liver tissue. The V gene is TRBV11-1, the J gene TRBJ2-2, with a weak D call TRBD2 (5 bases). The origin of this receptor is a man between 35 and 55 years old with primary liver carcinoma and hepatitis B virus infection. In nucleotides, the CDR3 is TGTGCCAACAACTTAGTACGTTTCGGGGAGCTGTTATTT. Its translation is CANNLVRFGELLF.